This T cell receptor beta chain is drawn from a study of blood T cell repertoires in COVID-19. The CDR3 length is 16 residues. This table comes from immunoSEQ multiplex PCR, and its TCRdb copy is limited to in-frame clones, with some not included. The sample consists of 90,000 to 150,000 clones, more than 75% of them appearing once. The clonotype comes from a man in his sixties with acute or convalescent COVID-19. Specimen: peripheral blood. The chain joins TRBV21-1 to TRBJ1-5; the D call TRBD1 from the table was never checked on the DNA. TRBV21-1 is deemed a pseudogene. CDR3 amino acids: CASSKAWGHSNQPQHF. For the CDR3, the DNA is TGTGCCAGCAGCAAAGCCTGGGGGCATAGCAATCAGCCCCAGCATTTT.